The 27 T cell receptor beta chains below come from one sample, sequenced in a study of response to subunit inactivated influenza vaccine. One entry per CDR3 protein, called by TCRdb with MiXCR from the RT-PCR reads. The sample lists about 780,000 distinct CDR3 sequences; about 18% were seen once. The specimen was PBMCs from blood, collected about 5 days after vaccination. The source is a man in his fifties who received an inactivated influenza vaccine.

The CDR3 spells CSARRDGPRGEQFF. CDR3 in DNA: TGCAGTGCTAGGCGGGACGGCCCCCGGGGGGAGCAGTTCTTC. The J gene is TRBJ2-1, the V gene TRBV20-1; D possibly corresponds to TRBD2 (6 bases). CDR1 is DFQATT and CDR2 is SNEGSKA in the germline V gene (reference sequence). The CDR3 extends over 14 amino acids. Trimming stripped 3 bases from V and 10 bases from J, with 19 bases between.

This rearrangement joins TRBV7-2 to TRBJ2-1; a possible D gene is TRBD1 (5 bases). Germline lookup yields CDR1 SGHTA and CDR2 FQGNSA. Trimming took 3 bases from V and 6 from J, leaving 15 bases between them. The CDR3 has 15 residues. CDR3 amino acids: CASSFVQGAANEQFF. Here the CDR3 DNA reads TGTGCCAGCAGCTTTGTTCAGGGTGCTGCCAATGAGCAGTTCTTC.

This chain's CDR3 is CASSYLGRANEQYF. CDR3 nucleotides: TGTGCCAGCAGTTACCTCGGGAGGGCCAACGAGCAGTACTTC. The chain combines TRBV6-2 or TRBV6-3 with TRBJ2-7, with 8 nucleotides matching TRBD2. V lost 2 bases, J lost 5 bases, and 5 bases stayed unmatched. This CDR3 has 14 residues. Germline CDR1 reads MNHEY; CDR2 reads SVGEGT.

This clonotype was seen only a few times. The chain recombines TRBV7-2 with TRBJ2-5; tentatively, D is TRBD2 (6 bases). Trimming pared 3 bases from V and 1 base from J, leaving 18 bases between. Germline V gives CDR1 SGHTA, CDR2 FQGNSA. The CDR3 spans 17 residues. The CDR3 loop reads CASSFGGSLHSQETQYF. In DNA form, the CDR3 reads TGTGCCAGCAGCTTTGGGGGGAGCCTCCATTCCCAAGAGACCCAGTACTTC.

This clonotype came up a few times. The V and J genes are TRBV20-1 and TRBJ2-1, with TRBD1 matching 8 bases. The germline V gene encodes CDR1 DFQATT and CDR2 SNEGSKA (reference sequence). The CDR3 is made up of 14 amino acids. The V segment lost 3 bases and the J segment 7 bases; nucleotides outside the gene matches: 8. In DNA, the CDR3 is TGCAGTGCTAGTTCAGGGGGCTTCTCTAATGAGCAGTTCTTC. It is translated as CSASSGGFSNEQFF.

This clonotype was seen once. The CDR3 does not close with the conserved phenylalanine or tryptophan, likely indicating a read error. The chain employs TRBV4-2 and TRBJ1-5; TRBD1 aligns across 7 bases. Germline trimming cut 0 bases from V and 5 bases from J; bases unmatched to any gene: 7. The CDR3 loop spans 16 amino acids. In germline, CDR1 is LGHNA, CDR2 YNFKEQ. The CDR3 region is CASSQDSARGYQPQHL. CDR3 in DNA: TGTGCCAGCAGCCAAGATTCGGCCAGGGGGTATCAGCCCCAGCATCTT.

This clonotype was seen repeatedly, ten times or more. The V and J genes are TRBV7-2 and TRBJ2-5; 7 bases map to TRBD2. The germline gives CDR1 SGHTA, CDR2 FQGNSA. CDR3 length: 14 amino acids. V shed 1 base, J shed 5 bases, and the junction held 4 bases outside the gene matches. CDR3: CASSLVGRGETQYF. The CDR3 DNA sequence: TGTGCCAGCAGCTTAGTTGGGCGGGGGGAGACCCAGTACTTC.

This clonotype came up a few times. The gene calls are TRBV2 and TRBJ1-5; TRBD1 might be the D (6 bases). The CDR3 extends over 14 amino acids. The germline gives CDR1 SNHLY, CDR2 FYNNEI. V was trimmed by 1 base and J by 9 bases, leaving 13 bases between them. CDR3 sequence: CASSEDRVAWPQHF. In DNA form, the CDR3 reads TGTGCCAGCAGTGAAGACAGGGTGGCATGGCCCCAGCATTTT.

A single count supports this clonotype. The chain has TRBV4-2 and TRBJ2-1; 7 nucleotides line up with TRBD2. The CDR3 contains 15 residues. In germline, CDR1 is LGHNA, CDR2 YNFKEQ. V lost 0 bases to trimming and J lost 5 bases; unmatched junction nucleotides: 4. The CDR3 sequence is CASSQDRRGNNEQFF. The DNA of the CDR3 is TGTGCCAGCAGCCAAGATCGGCGGGGGAACAATGAGCAGTTCTTC.

The rearrangement links TRBV7-2 to TRBJ2-1; 10 bases match TRBD2. CDR1 SGHTA and CDR2 FQGNSA come from the germline V gene. The CDR3 consists of 16 residues. J gave up 8 bases and V 5 bases, and 12 bases lay outside the gene matches. CDR3 protein: CASSRTQRGGLDEQFF. The CDR3 DNA follows: TGTGCCAGCAGCCGAACTCAGCGGGGGGGTCTGGATGAGCAGTTCTTC. The entire variable domain, with the rest obtained from reference TRBV7-2 and TRBJ2-1, is as follows: GAGVSQSPSNKVTEKGKDVELRCDPISGHTALYWYRQSLGQGLEFLIYFQGNSAPDKSGLPSDRFSAERTGGSVSTLTIQRTQQEDSAVYLCASSRTQRGGLDEQFFGPGTRLTVL.

This clonotype occurred a few times. The V call is TRBV10-3, the J call TRBJ2-1, with a tentative D call TRBD1 (6 bases). Germline CDR1 is ENHRY and CDR2 is SYGVKD. The CDR3 has 14 residues. V lost 3 bases to trimming and J lost 7 bases, with 13 bases between them. CDR3 region: CAISESYRENEQFF. As DNA, the CDR3 is TGTGCCATCAGTGAATCCTACAGGGAAAATGAGCAGTTCTTC.

There are many counts of this clonotype. The J gene is TRBJ1-1, the V gene TRBV29-1; D is unresolved. Germline-derived CDR1 and CDR2 are SQVTM and ANQGSEA. The CDR3 has 13 residues. V was pared by 3 bases and J by 2 bases, with 10 bases between. The chain's CDR3 is CSVERIANTEAFF. CDR3 nucleotides: TGCAGCGTTGAGAGAATAGCAAACACTGAAGCTTTCTTT.

This clonotype was detected ten times or more. The chain carries TRBV12-3 or TRBV12-4 and TRBJ2-5; no reliable D call. Trimming pared 6 bases from V and 9 bases from J, leaving 20 bases between. CDR3 length: 14 amino acids. The CDR3 region is CASSQSGAEVAQYF. The CDR3, as DNA: TGTGCCAGCAGCCAGTCAGGTGCTGAGGTGGCCCAGTACTTC.

This clonotype was seen more than once but under ten times. V is TRBV20-1 and J is TRBJ2-3; D is uncertain. CDR1 is DFQATT and CDR2 is SNEGSKA in the germline V gene (reference sequence). Trimming cost V 5 bases and J 2 bases, with 8 bases left between them. CDR3 length equals 12 residues. The CDR3 coding sequence is TGCAGTGCTGCCTCTGACACAGATACGCAGTATTTT. This sequence encodes CSAASDTDTQYF.

The rearrangement joins TRBV5-5 to TRBJ2-7, with a tentative D call TRBD1 (6 bases). Germline CDR1 and CDR2: SGHKS and YYEKEE (reference sequence). The CDR3 has 15 residues. V lost 1 base and J 2 bases, leaving 13 bases between the germline ends. CDR3 sequence reads: CASSLIGTLTYEQYF. The CDR3 nucleotides are TGTGCCAGCAGCTTGATCGGGACACTTACCTACGAGCAGTACTTC.

The V and J genes are TRBV11-2 and TRBJ2-3, with D perhaps being TRBD1 or TRBD2 (6 bases each). This CDR3 comprises 17 residues. Deletions cut 6 bases from V and 1 base from J, with 20 bases between. Germline loops: CDR1 SGHAT, CDR2 FQNNGV. The CDR3 region is CASRFSYRASGTDTQYF. The CDR3 region has the DNA TGTGCCAGCAGGTTCTCCTACAGGGCTAGCGGCACAGATACGCAGTATTTT.

This clonotype was seen a few times. CDR3 amino acids: CASSPQQLAGGPASYNEQFF. In DNA, the CDR3 is TGTGCCAGCAGCCCCCAACAACTAGCGGGGGGGCCCGCCTCCTACAATGAGCAGTTCTTC. This chain joins TRBV7-8 and TRBJ2-1, with 13 positions matching TRBD2. CDR1 and CDR2 from the germline V gene are SGHVS and FQNEAQ. There are 20 residues in the CDR3. The V segment lost 5 bases and the J segment 0 bases; nucleotides outside the gene matches: 13.

This chain uses TRBV24-1 with TRBJ2-1; TRBD2 aligns across 7 bases. The CDR3 sequence is 15 residues long. The V gene end was trimmed by 3 bases and the J gene end by 4 bases; junction bases not matched to a gene: 5. The germline CDR1 and CDR2 sequences are KGHDR and SFDVKD. CDR3 protein: CATSDMGGEYNEQFF. In DNA form, the CDR3 reads TGTGCCACCAGTGATATGGGGGGGGAGTACAATGAGCAGTTCTTC.

This clonotype has only a few counts. J is TRBJ2-7 and V is TRBV11-2, with D unclear. Trimming took off 2 bases at V and 1 base at J, with 9 bases between the two ends. This CDR3 has 14 amino acids. Germline V CDR1 and CDR2: SGHAT, FQNNGV. CDR3 region: CASSLYQESYEQYF. CDR3 nucleotides: TGTGCCAGCAGCTTATACCAGGAATCCTACGAGCAGTACTTC. The full variable domain, with the rest looked up from reference TRBV11-2 and TRBJ2-7, is EAGVAQSPRYKIIEKRQSVAFWCNPISGHATLYWYQQILGQGPKLLIQFQNNGVVDDSQLPKDRFSAERLKGVDSTLKIQPAKLEDSAVYLCASSLYQESYEQYFGPGTRLTVT.

CDR3 in amino acids: CSAPDRLSSSYNEQFF. Here the CDR3 DNA reads TGCAGTGCGCCGGACAGGTTATCGAGCTCCTACAATGAGCAGTTCTTC. The chain carries TRBV20-1 and TRBJ2-1, with 7 bases identical to TRBD1. The CDR3 runs 16 residues. Per the germline V gene, CDR1 is DFQATT and CDR2 is SNEGSKA (reference sequence). Trimming cost V 6 bases and J 0 bases; bases outside gene matches: 11.

The V gene is TRBV20-1, the J gene TRBJ1-1; D unresolved. V lost 0 bases and J 4 bases, leaving 12 bases between the germline ends. This CDR3 comprises 14 residues. Germline V gene data show CDR1 as DFQATT and CDR2 as SNEGSKA (reference sequence). CDR3 loop: CSARDARGVTEAFF. Here the CDR3 DNA reads TGCAGTGCTAGAGACGCGCGGGGAGTCACTGAAGCTTTCTTT.

This clonotype was observed a handful of times. V usage is TRBV5-1 and J usage is TRBJ1-4; the D is unclear. The length of the CDR3 is 13 residues. Germline CDR1 is SGHRS and CDR2 is YFSETQ. With 0 bases removed from V and 8 bases from J, the gap between germline ends came to 8 bases. The CDR3 here is CASSLEVGEKLFF. The CDR3 DNA follows: TGCGCCAGCAGCTTGGAGGTCGGGGAAAAACTGTTTTTT.

V is TRBV9 and J is TRBJ2-3; possible D gene TRBD2, 6 bases. V was cut by 1 base and J by 2 bases, with 11 bases left in between. Germline values: CDR1 SGDLS, CDR2 YYNGEE. The CDR3 runs 15 residues. The CDR3 DNA reads TGTGCCAGCAGCGTAATGAGCGGGTACACAGATACGCAGTATTTT. This encodes CASSVMSGYTDTQYF.

CDR3 loop: CASSSDKGPGEQYF. The CDR3 coding sequence is TGTGCCAGCAGCTCCGACAAGGGCCCCGGCGAGCAGTACTTC. The chain employs TRBV7-2 and TRBJ2-7, with no clear D. The CDR3 runs 14 residues. V lost 4 bases and J lost 6, with 16 bases in between. Germline CDR1 SGHTA, CDR2 FQGNSA.

This clonotype was recorded at least ten times. The chain carries TRBV28 and TRBJ2-7; D may be TRBD2 (5 bases). The germline V gene has CDR1 MDHEN and CDR2 SYDVKM. The CDR3 covers 15 residues. V was trimmed by 5 bases and J by 0 bases, leaving 14 bases between them. The CDR3 spells CASSQRTGSSYEQYF. The CDR3, as DNA: TGTGCCAGCAGTCAAAGGACGGGGAGCTCCTACGAGCAGTACTTC.

This chain joins TRBV20-1 and TRBJ1-2; D is undetermined. The germline V gene encodes CDR1 DFQATT and CDR2 SNEGSKA (reference sequence). CDR3 length: 11 residues. V was shortened by 5 bases and J by 4 bases, with 8 bases between the two germline ends. The DNA for the CDR3 is TGCAGTGCTCGGATGGCCTATGGCTACACCTTC. Translated: CSARMAYGYTF.

CDR3 in amino acids: CASSKGTSGSYEQFF. DNA of the CDR3: TGTGCCAGCAGCAAAGGGACTAGCGGGAGCTATGAGCAGTTCTTC. V and J are TRBV5-4 and TRBJ2-1; 14 bases are shared with TRBD2. The CDR3 sequence is 15 residues long. CDR1 is SGHNT and CDR2 is YYREEE in the germline V gene (reference sequence). V dropped 4 bases and J dropped 8; count of bases not matched to a gene: 5. The whole variable domain, filled in from reference TRBV5-4 and TRBJ2-1, reads ETGVTQSPTHLIKTRGQQVTLRCSSQSGHNTVSWYQQALGQGPQFIFQYYREEENGRGNFPPRFSGLQFPNYSSELNVNALELDDSALYLCASSKGTSGSYEQFFGPGTRLTVL.